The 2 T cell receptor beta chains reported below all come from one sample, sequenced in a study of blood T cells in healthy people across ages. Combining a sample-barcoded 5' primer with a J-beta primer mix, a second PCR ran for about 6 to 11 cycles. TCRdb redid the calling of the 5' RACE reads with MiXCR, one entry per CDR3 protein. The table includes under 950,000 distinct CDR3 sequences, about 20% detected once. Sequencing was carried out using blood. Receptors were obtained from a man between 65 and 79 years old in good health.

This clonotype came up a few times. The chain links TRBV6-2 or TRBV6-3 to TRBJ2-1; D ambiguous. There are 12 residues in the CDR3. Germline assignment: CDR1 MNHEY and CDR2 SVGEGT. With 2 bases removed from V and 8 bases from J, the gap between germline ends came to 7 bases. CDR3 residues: CASSYPPYEQFF. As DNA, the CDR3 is TGTGCCAGCAGTTACCCCCCCTATGAGCAGTTCTTC.

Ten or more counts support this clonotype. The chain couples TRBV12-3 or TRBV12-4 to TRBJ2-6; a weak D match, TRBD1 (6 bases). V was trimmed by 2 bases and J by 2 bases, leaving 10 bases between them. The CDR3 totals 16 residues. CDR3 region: CASSLWGRTGANVLTF. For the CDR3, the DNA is TGTGCCAGCAGTTTATGGGGGCGCACTGGGGCCAACGTCCTGACTTTC.